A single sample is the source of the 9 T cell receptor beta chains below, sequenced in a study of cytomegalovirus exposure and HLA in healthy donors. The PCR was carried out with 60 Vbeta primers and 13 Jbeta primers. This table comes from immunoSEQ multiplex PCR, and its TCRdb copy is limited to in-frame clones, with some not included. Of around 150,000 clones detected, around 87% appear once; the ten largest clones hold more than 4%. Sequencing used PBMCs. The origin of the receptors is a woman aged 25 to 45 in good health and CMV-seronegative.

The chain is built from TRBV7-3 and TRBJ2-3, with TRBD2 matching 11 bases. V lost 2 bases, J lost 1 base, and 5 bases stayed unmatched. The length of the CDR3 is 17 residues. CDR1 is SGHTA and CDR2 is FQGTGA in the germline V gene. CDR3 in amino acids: CASSLLAGGMGTDTQYF. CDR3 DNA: TGTGCCAGCAGCTTACTAGCGGGAGGTATGGGCACAGATACGCAGTATTTT.

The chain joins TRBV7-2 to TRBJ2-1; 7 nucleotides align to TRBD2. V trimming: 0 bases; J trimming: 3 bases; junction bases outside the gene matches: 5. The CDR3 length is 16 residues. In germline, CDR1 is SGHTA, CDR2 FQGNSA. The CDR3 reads CASSLAGTGGYNEQFF. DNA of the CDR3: TGTGCCAGCAGCTTAGCTGGGACGGGGGGCTACAATGAGCAGTTCTTC.

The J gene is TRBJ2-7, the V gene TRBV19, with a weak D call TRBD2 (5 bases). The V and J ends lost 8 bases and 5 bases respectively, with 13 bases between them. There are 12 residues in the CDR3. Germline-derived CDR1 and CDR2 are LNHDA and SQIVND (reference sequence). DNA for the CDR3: TGTGCCAGTTATTCGGGGTCGGACGAGCAGTACTTC. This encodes CASYSGSDEQYF.

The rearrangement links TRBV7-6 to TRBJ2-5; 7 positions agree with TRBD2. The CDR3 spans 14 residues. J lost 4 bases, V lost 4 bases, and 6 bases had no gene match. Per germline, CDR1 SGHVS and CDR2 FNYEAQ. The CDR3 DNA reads TGTGCCAGCAGCTCAACTAGCGTCGGAGAGACCCAGTACTTC. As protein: CASSSTSVGETQYF.

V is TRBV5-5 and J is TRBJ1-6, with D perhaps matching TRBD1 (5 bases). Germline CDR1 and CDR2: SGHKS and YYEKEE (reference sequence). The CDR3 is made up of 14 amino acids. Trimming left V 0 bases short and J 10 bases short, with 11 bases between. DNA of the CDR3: TGTGCCAGCAGCTTGGACCAGGGTAACTCACCCCTCCACTTT. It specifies CASSLDQGNSPLHF.

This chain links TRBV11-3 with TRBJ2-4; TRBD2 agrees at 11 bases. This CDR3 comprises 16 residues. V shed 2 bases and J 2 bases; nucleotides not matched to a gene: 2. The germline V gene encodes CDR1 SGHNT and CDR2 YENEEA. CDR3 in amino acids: CASSLLAGGTKNIQYF. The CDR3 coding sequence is TGTGCCAGCAGCTTACTAGCGGGAGGAACCAAAAACATTCAGTACTTC.

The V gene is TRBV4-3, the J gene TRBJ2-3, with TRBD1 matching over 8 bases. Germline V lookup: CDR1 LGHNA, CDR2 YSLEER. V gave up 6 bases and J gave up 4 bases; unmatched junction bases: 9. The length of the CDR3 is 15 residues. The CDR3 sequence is CASSPRGTGSDTQYF. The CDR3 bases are TGCGCCAGCAGTCCCAGAGGGACAGGATCAGATACGCAGTATTTT.

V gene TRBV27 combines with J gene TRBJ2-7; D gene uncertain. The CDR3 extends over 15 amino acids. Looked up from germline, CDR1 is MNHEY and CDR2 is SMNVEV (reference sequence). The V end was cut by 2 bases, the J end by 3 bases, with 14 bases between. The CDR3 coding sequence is TGTGCCAGCAGTTTAGGTGGAGCCACCATCTACGAGCAGTACTTC. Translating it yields CASSLGGATIYEQYF.

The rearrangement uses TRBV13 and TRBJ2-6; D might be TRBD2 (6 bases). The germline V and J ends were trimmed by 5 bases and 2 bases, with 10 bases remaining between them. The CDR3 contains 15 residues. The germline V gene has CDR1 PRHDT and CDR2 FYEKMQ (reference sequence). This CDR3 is CASSPTGAGANVLTF. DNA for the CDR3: TGTGCCAGCAGCCCCACGGGGGCTGGGGCCAACGTCCTGACTTTC.